This T cell receptor beta chain was identified in a study of post-analysis software for immune sequencing data. Study summary: Relapsing-remitting, secondary progressive and progressive-relapsing forms made up the multiple sclerosis disease courses.

Deletions cut 3 bases from V and 6 bases from J, with 15 bases between. The germline gives CDR1 DFQATT, CDR2 SNEGSKA (reference sequence). The CDR3 is 14 residues long. Study-wide results and limits: Controls significantly exceeded multiple sclerosis patients in normalized Chao1 diversity. Five TRBV segments, including TRBV5-6, TRBV5-1 and TRBV20-1, were more frequent in patients than controls.

The authors incorporated unique molecular identifiers into the TCR beta cDNA libraries. When about 0.95 to 10 million T cells were used, they gave a few hundred thousand cDNA molecules. TCRdb fed the PCR reads into MiXCR, producing one record per CDR3 protein. The table has approximately 260,000 distinct CDR3 sequences, just over 35% seen once. This clonotype was counted between two and nine times. Its target is unknown. With a much larger clone just one base away, this may be a read error. The chain couples TRBV20-1 to TRBJ2-1; D is unclear. The sequencing input was blood. This TCR was sampled from a girl under 18 with multiple sclerosis. The CDR3 coding sequence is TGCAGTGCTAGCCGGTCGGCGGAATGCAATGAGCAGTTCTTC. This translates into CSASRSAECNEQFF.